A selection of T cell receptor beta chains follows, all from one sample in a study of shared clonotypes between healthy human individuals. Libraries were prepared by immunoSEQ multiplex PCR; TCRdb keeps only in-frame clonotypes and omits some of them. The sample shows 550,000 to 850,000 clones, 72% of them seen only once. Sequenced material: memory CD4+ T cells sorted from blood. All receptors derive from a woman aged 30 to 39 in good health. Both conserved end residues are part of each CDR3. D genes are given only for firm matches. Clone size is not always given. Where it is, it says once, few, many or a class for expanded clones.

J gene: TRBJ2-7
D gene: TRBD2
V gene: TRBV6-6
clone size: -
CDR3 protein: CASSYRGSSYEQYF
CDR3 DNA: TGTGCCAGCAGTTACCGCGGGAGCTCCTACGAGCAGTACTTC

J gene: TRBJ2-5
D gene: -
V gene: TRBV30
clone size: -
CDR3 protein: CAWSPPNAGIQETQYF
CDR3 DNA: TGTGCCTGGAGTCCGCCGAATGCGGGAATCCAAGAGACCCAGTACTTC

J gene: TRBJ2-5
D gene: TRBD1
V gene: TRBV14
clone size: -
CDR3 protein: CASSQDTNPGQGGETQYF
CDR3 DNA: TGTGCCAGCAGCCAAGACACTAATCCGGGACAGGGTGGAGAGACCCAGTACTTC

J gene: TRBJ2-1
D gene: -
V gene: TRBV2
clone size: -
CDR3 protein: CASSRDTYNEQFF
CDR3 DNA: TGTGCCAGCAGCCGGGACACCTACAATGAGCAGTTCTTC

J gene: TRBJ1-1
D gene: -
V gene: TRBV6-1
clone size: -
CDR3 protein: CASSERLGTEAFF
CDR3 DNA: TGTGCCAGCAGTGAACGTTTGGGCACTGAAGCTTTCTTT

J gene: TRBJ2-1
D gene: TRBD2
V gene: TRBV5-1
clone size: -
CDR3 protein: CASSPLAGTYNEQFF
CDR3 DNA: TGCGCCAGCAGCCCACTAGCGGGAACCTACAATGAGCAGTTCTTC

J gene: TRBJ2-1
D gene: TRBD2
V gene: TRBV10-2
clone size: -
CDR3 protein: CASSGTSGRTNSYNEQFF
CDR3 DNA: TGCGCCAGCAGTGGGACTAGCGGGAGGACCAACTCCTACAATGAGCAGTTCTTC

J gene: TRBJ1-2
D gene: -
V gene: TRBV21-1
clone size: -
CDR3 protein: CASSKELQGAYCGYTF
CDR3 DNA: TGTGCCAGCAGCAAAGAATTACAGGGGGCGTATTGTGGCTACACCTTC

J gene: TRBJ2-2
D gene: TRBD2
V gene: TRBV7-3
clone size: -
CDR3 protein: CASSLTKSGRFNGELFF
CDR3 DNA: TGTGCCAGCAGCTTAACGAAGAGCGGGAGGTTTAACGGGGAGCTGTTTTTT

J gene: TRBJ2-1
D gene: TRBD2
V gene: TRBV4-2
clone size: -
CDR3 protein: CASSPGGLAESSYNEQFF
CDR3 DNA: TGTGCCAGCAGCCCCGGGGGACTAGCGGAAAGCTCCTACAATGAGCAGTTCTTC

J gene: TRBJ2-7
D gene: TRBD2
V gene: TRBV19
clone size: few
CDR3 protein: CASSPGLAVFYEQYF
CDR3 DNA: TGTGCCAGTAGTCCCGGACTAGCGGTCTTTTACGAGCAGTACTTC

J gene: TRBJ2-7
D gene: -
V gene: TRBV2
clone size: -
CDR3 protein: CASTFGTGTYEQYF
CDR3 DNA: TGTGCCAGCACCTTCGGGACGGGGACCTACGAGCAGTACTTC

J gene: TRBJ1-1
D gene: TRBD1
V gene: TRBV4-2
clone size: -
CDR3 protein: CASSQSQGSRTEAFF
CDR3 DNA: TGTGCCAGCAGCCAATCACAGGGGTCGCGCACTGAAGCTTTCTTT

J gene: TRBJ2-1
D gene: TRBD2
V gene: TRBV27
clone size: -
CDR3 protein: CASRSGTRWYNEQFF
CDR3 DNA: TGTGCCAGCAGGTCCGGGACTAGGTGGTACAATGAGCAGTTCTTC

J gene: TRBJ2-1
D gene: -
V gene: TRBV28
clone size: -
CDR3 protein: CASRSPQLLSSYNEQFF
CDR3 DNA: TGTGCCAGCAGGTCCCCGCAACTCCTCAGCTCCTACAATGAGCAGTTCTTC

J gene: TRBJ2-5
D gene: -
V gene: TRBV9
clone size: -
CDR3 protein: CASSAYMGTQYF
CDR3 DNA: TGTGCCAGCAGCGCCTACATGGGGACCCAGTACTTC

J gene: TRBJ2-1
D gene: TRBD2
V gene: TRBV25-1
clone size: once
CDR3 protein: CASSEDGIAGRLHEQFF
CDR3 DNA: TGTGCCAGCAGTGAAGACGGAATAGCGGGAAGATTGCATGAGCAGTTCTTC

J gene: TRBJ2-2
D gene: -
V gene: TRBV5-1
clone size: -
CDR3 protein: CASSLEQANTGELFF
CDR3 DNA: TGCGCCAGCAGCTTGGAGCAGGCCAACACCGGGGAGCTGTTTTTT

J gene: TRBJ2-5
D gene: TRBD2
V gene: TRBV5-1
clone size: -
CDR3 protein: CASSFDTPGGETQYF
CDR3 DNA: TGCGCCAGCAGCTTTGACACCCCGGGAGGGGAGACCCAGTACTTC

J gene: TRBJ2-5
D gene: -
V gene: TRBV11-2
clone size: few
CDR3 protein: CASSPPGAAKETQYF
CDR3 DNA: TGTGCCAGCAGCCCCCCCGGGGCAGCGAAAGAGACCCAGTACTTC

J gene: TRBJ2-1
D gene: TRBD2
V gene: TRBV29-1
clone size: -
CDR3 protein: CSVESSGRFNEQFF
CDR3 DNA: TGCAGCGTTGAATCTAGCGGGAGATTCAATGAGCAGTTCTTC

J gene: TRBJ2-1
D gene: -
V gene: TRBV7-6
clone size: -
CDR3 protein: CASTNPLYNEQFF
CDR3 DNA: TGTGCCAGCACGAATCCTCTCTACAATGAGCAGTTCTTC

J gene: TRBJ2-1
D gene: -
V gene: TRBV7-9
clone size: once
CDR3 protein: CASSAAGTGHNEQFF
CDR3 DNA: TGTGCCAGCAGCGCCGCCGGGACTGGACACAATGAGCAGTTCTTC

J gene: TRBJ1-2
D gene: -
V gene: TRBV6-1
clone size: many
CDR3 protein: CASSGSGLNYGYTF
CDR3 DNA: TGTGCCAGCAGTGGGTCCGGTCTTAACTATGGCTACACCTTC

J gene: TRBJ2-2
D gene: TRBD1
V gene: TRBV19
clone size: few
CDR3 protein: CASSWDRSDSGELFF
CDR3 DNA: TGTGCCAGTAGCTGGGACAGGAGCGATTCCGGGGAGCTGTTTTTT

J gene: TRBJ1-5
D gene: -
V gene: TRBV7-9
clone size: -
CDR3 protein: CASSSAGSNQPQHF
CDR3 DNA: TGTGCCAGCAGCTCCGCAGGGAGCAATCAGCCCCAGCATTTT

J gene: TRBJ2-5
D gene: TRBD2
V gene: TRBV30
clone size: -
CDR3 protein: CASYPGGETQYF
CDR3 DNA: TGTGCCAGCTACCCGGGAGGGGAGACCCAGTACTTC

J gene: TRBJ2-6
D gene: -
V gene: TRBV11-3
clone size: -
CDR3 protein: CASSSGSGANVLTF
CDR3 DNA: TGTGCCAGCAGCTCCGGCTCTGGGGCCAACGTCCTGACTTTC

J gene: TRBJ2-7
D gene: TRBD1
V gene: TRBV27
clone size: -
CDR3 protein: CASSAHRGNGPHEQYF
CDR3 DNA: TGTGCCAGCAGTGCCCACAGGGGGAACGGTCCCCACGAGCAGTACTTC

J gene: TRBJ2-3
D gene: -
V gene: TRBV10-3
clone size: -
CDR3 protein: CAIGKGVMTGDTQYF
CDR3 DNA: TGTGCCATCGGCAAGGGAGTCATGACGGGAGATACGCAGTATTTT

J gene: TRBJ2-7
D gene: TRBD1
V gene: TRBV28
clone size: -
CDR3 protein: CASSPPGQGSYEQYF
CDR3 DNA: TGTGCCAGCAGTCCCCCGGGACAGGGGTCCTACGAGCAGTACTTC

J gene: TRBJ2-1
D gene: -
V gene: TRBV5-8
clone size: -
CDR3 protein: CASSLFYGRRNEQFF
CDR3 DNA: TGTGCCAGCAGCTTGTTTTACGGGAGAAGGAATGAGCAGTTCTTC

J gene: TRBJ2-7
D gene: -
V gene: TRBV18
clone size: -
CDR3 protein: CASSPMIRGDEQYF
CDR3 DNA: TGTGCCAGCTCACCGATGATTCGAGGTGACGAGCAGTACTTC

J gene: TRBJ1-1
D gene: -
V gene: TRBV7-9
clone size: -
CDR3 protein: CASSLFTAVNTEAFF
CDR3 DNA: TGTGCCAGCAGCTTATTTACAGCTGTGAACACTGAAGCTTTCTTT

J gene: TRBJ2-7
D gene: -
V gene: TRBV25-1
clone size: once
CDR3 protein: CASSDRGQNSSYEQYF
CDR3 DNA: TGTGCCAGCAGTGACCGAGGACAGAACTCTTCCTACGAGCAGTACTTC

J gene: TRBJ1-1
D gene: -
V gene: TRBV10-2
clone size: -
CDR3 protein: CASSWSGYTEAFF
CDR3 DNA: TGCGCCAGCAGTTGGTCCGGATACACTGAAGCTTTCTTT

J gene: TRBJ2-6
D gene: -
V gene: TRBV5-1
clone size: -
CDR3 protein: CASSLSREGANVLTF
CDR3 DNA: TGCGCCAGCAGCTTATCCAGGGAAGGGGCCAACGTCCTGACTTTC

J gene: TRBJ1-4
D gene: TRBD1
V gene: TRBV2
clone size: -
CDR3 protein: CASTRQGIAVNEKLFF
CDR3 DNA: TGTGCCAGCACAAGACAGGGTATTGCCGTTAATGAAAAACTGTTTTTT

J gene: TRBJ2-2
D gene: TRBD1
V gene: TRBV5-1
clone size: few
CDR3 protein: CASSSLPDRGTGELFF
CDR3 DNA: TGCGCCAGCAGTTCACTCCCGGACAGGGGAACCGGGGAGCTGTTTTTT

J gene: TRBJ1-2
D gene: -
V gene: TRBV5-4
clone size: -
CDR3 protein: CASSLAIGDYGYTF
CDR3 DNA: TGTGCCAGCAGCTTGGCAATAGGGGACTATGGCTACACCTTC

J gene: TRBJ2-3
D gene: -
V gene: TRBV18
clone size: -
CDR3 protein: CASSPWQGGTDTQYF
CDR3 DNA: TGTGCCAGCTCACCTTGGCAGGGCGGCACAGATACGCAGTATTTT

J gene: TRBJ1-2
D gene: TRBD1
V gene: TRBV6-5
clone size: -
CDR3 protein: CASSYSRQTGLNGYTF
CDR3 DNA: TGTGCCAGCAGTTACTCAAGGCAGACAGGGTTGAATGGCTACACCTTC

J gene: TRBJ2-2
D gene: -
V gene: TRBV6-1
clone size: many
CDR3 protein: CASSEVVVNTGELFF
CDR3 DNA: TGTGCCAGCAGTGAAGTGGTGGTTAACACCGGGGAGCTGTTTTTT

J gene: TRBJ1-1
D gene: TRBD1
V gene: TRBV5-6
clone size: few
CDR3 protein: CASGIRDRGLTEAFF
CDR3 DNA: TGTGCCAGCGGAATCCGGGACAGGGGGTTGACTGAAGCTTTCTTT

J gene: TRBJ2-7
D gene: TRBD1
V gene: TRBV28
clone size: few
CDR3 protein: CASSPGQGAKYEQYF
CDR3 DNA: TGTGCCAGCAGTCCCGGACAGGGGGCAAAGTACGAGCAGTACTTC

J gene: TRBJ2-1
D gene: -
V gene: TRBV19
clone size: -
CDR3 protein: CASTFGGSRSWGEQFF
CDR3 DNA: TGTGCCAGTACATTCGGGGGCAGTAGGTCCTGGGGTGAGCAGTTCTTC

J gene: TRBJ1-3
D gene: -
V gene: TRBV4-2
clone size: -
CDR3 protein: CASRRGLGYSGNTIYF
CDR3 DNA: TGTGCCAGCCGACGTGGATTGGGATACTCTGGAAACACCATATATTTT